This TCR beta chain came from a study of vaccination effects on CD4 cells after COVID-19. Study as a whole: The study obtained samples from a couple of convalescent patients 16 days and one week before vaccination.

Study-wide findings and caveats: The study found marked clonal contraction of infection- and vaccine-induced clones late after vaccination.

CDR1 MNHNY and CDR2 SVGAGI come from the germline V gene (reference sequence). The CDR3 is made up of 14 amino acids. Trimming stripped 6 bases from V and 3 bases from J, with 15 bases between. Using immunoSEQ multiplex PCR, the repertoire was profiled, and TCRdb retains in-frame clones only, with some absent. The sample yields around 30,000 clones, 65% to 85% seen once. Sequencing was preceded by expansion of antigen-specific CD4+ T cells with viral peptide pools in the ViraFEST assay. When around 9 days of culture had elapsed, CD4+ T cells were isolated. Infection with SARS-CoV-2 occurred in the person between March and December 2020, and PCR confirmed it. The researchers cultured 1.5 million to 2.5 million PBMC per well with approximately 10 IU/ml IL-2 and 8 to 10 ug/ml peptides. Turning to this clone: Its specificity is unknown.

J is TRBJ2-7 and V is TRBV6-6, with D possibly matching TRBD2 (7 bases). This receptor was taken from a human donor who had a prior SARS-CoV-2 infection. The sequencing here drew on CD4+ T cells from PBMCs cultured with HCoV-NL63 spike peptides, taken before COVID-19 vaccination. The CDR3 is CASSLGGGNYEQYF. CDR3 DNA: TGTGCCAGCAGCCTAGGGGGGGGCAACTACGAGCAGTACTTC.